This entry is about one T cell receptor beta chain. These data are taken from a study of technical replicates of blood from a few donors. The germline V gene has CDR1 SQVTM and CDR2 ANQGSEA. The CDR3 length is 12 residues. With 5 bases removed from V and 5 bases from J, the gap between germline ends came to 12 bases. The assay was immunoSEQ multiplex PCR, and TCRdb's table has in-frame clones only and misses some. In the table there are about 75,000 clones, about 97% of which are singletons. The sequenced sample consisted of T cells isolated from PBMCs. The sequence was obtained from a human donor in good health. V and J are TRBV29-1 and TRBJ1-2, with D tentatively TRBD1 (6 bases). CDR3 sequence (DNA): TGCAGCGTTTTGGACAGAGATTATGGCTACACCTTC. It is translated as CSVLDRDYGYTF.